This T cell receptor (beta chain) was recovered during a study of human T cells and chemical hapten exposure. Study conclusions and caveats: Expanded TCRs were compared with controls, and the expanded TCRs formed significantly more large CDR3 similarity clusters.

With regard to this clonotype: Its antigen is undetermined.

CDR1 and CDR2 from the germline V gene are SGHTA and FQGNSA. This CDR3 comprises 16 residues. V lost 6 bases to trimming and J lost 4 bases, with 16 bases between them. As to treatment: therapeutic diphenylcyclopropenone sensitization with weekly scalp DPC. People who gave samples had alopecia, were 18 to 70 years old, and were suitable for DPC. Unique molecular identifiers were attached to individual cDNA molecules during library preparation. From the reads, TCRdb called clonotypes with MiXCR, one entry per CDR3 protein. The sample comprises fewer than 5,500 distinct CDR3 sequences, 45% to 50% of which are singletons, and approximately 3.7% rests with the top ten.

The starting material was whole blood, obtained before DPC sensitization or 2, 6, or about 24 weeks after (not recorded which). The chain joins TRBV7-2 to TRBJ2-6; D is tentatively TRBD1 or TRBD2 (5 bases each). The sequence was collected from an adult with alopecia areata. Some clones in this sample may be carry-over from other donors' samples. This table probably holds off-target reads from a library built for another chain. Here the CDR3 DNA reads TGTGCCAGCAGAGTACCCGGGGCACGCGGGGCCAACGTCCTGACTTTC. Translated, it gives CASRVPGARGANVLTF.